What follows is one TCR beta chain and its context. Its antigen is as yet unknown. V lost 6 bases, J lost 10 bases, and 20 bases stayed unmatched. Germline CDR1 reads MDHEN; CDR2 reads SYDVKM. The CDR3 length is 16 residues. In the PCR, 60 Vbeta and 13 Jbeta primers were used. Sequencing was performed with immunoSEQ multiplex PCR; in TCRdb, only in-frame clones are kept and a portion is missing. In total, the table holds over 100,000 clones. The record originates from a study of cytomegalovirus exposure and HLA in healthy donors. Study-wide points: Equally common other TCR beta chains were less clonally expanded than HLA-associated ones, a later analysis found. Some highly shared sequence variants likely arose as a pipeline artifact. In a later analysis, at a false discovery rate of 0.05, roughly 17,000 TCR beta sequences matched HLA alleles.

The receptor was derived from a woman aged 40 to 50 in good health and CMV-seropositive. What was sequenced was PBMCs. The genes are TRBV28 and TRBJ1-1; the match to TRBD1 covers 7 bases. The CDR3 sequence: CASSRNRDRQLNGAFF. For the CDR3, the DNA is TGTGCCAGCAGCCGAAATCGGGACAGACAACTGAATGGAGCTTTCTTT.